This passage covers 25 T cell receptor beta chains from one sample sequenced in a study of glioma-infiltrating T cells. Using RNA template, CDR3s of TCR alpha and beta were amplified with iRepertoire arm-PCR. TCRdb called the multiplex PCR reads again in MiXCR, with one record for every CDR3 protein. Seen here are fewer than 200,000 distinct CDR3 sequences, roughly a third observed once, and the top ten hold around 20%. Sequencing was performed on glioma tissue, nonneoplastic brain tissue, or PBMCs (not recorded which). All receptors derive from a human donor with low-grade glioma or glioblastoma, undergoing nonglioma brain surgery, or in good health (not recorded which).

For this clonotype: One base away lies a much larger clone, so this may be a sequencing read error. The V call is TRBV5-4, the J call TRBJ2-1, with a tentative D call TRBD2 (7 bases). In germline, CDR1 is SGHNT, CDR2 YYREEE (reference sequence). Trimming shortened V by 5 bases and J by 9 bases, and 27 bases separated the two germline ends. The CDR3 sequence is 17 residues long. The CDR3 DNA follows: TGTGCCAGCAGTTGGGACATGGTAGCGGCGGGAGTTAGTGAGCAGTTCTTC. Translated, it gives CASSWDMVAAGVSEQFF.

This clonotype was seen a handful of times. The chain links TRBV5-1 to TRBJ2-2; TRBD1 might be the D (5 bases). Trimming left V 0 bases short and J 7 bases short, with 10 bases between. CDR1 SGHRS and CDR2 YFSETQ come from the germline V gene. CDR3 size: 14 residues. CDR3 nucleotides: TGCGCCAGCAGCTTGGATGGGGCGGACGGGGAGCTGTTTTTT. Its protein is CASSLDGADGELFF.

The table lists this clonotype with many counts. The V and J genes are TRBV2 and TRBJ2-1; D is possibly TRBD1 or TRBD2 (5 bases each). Trimming took off 4 bases at V and 1 base at J, with 14 bases between the two ends. Germline lookup yields CDR1 SNHLY and CDR2 FYNNEI. This CDR3 region has 16 residues. The CDR3 DNA reads as TGTGCCAGCAGTGGAATGGGGGAAGGTTCCTACAATGAGCAGTTCTTC. This translates into CASSGMGEGSYNEQFF.

The chain combines TRBV29-1 with TRBJ2-1; no reliable D call. V lost 4 bases to trimming and J lost 0 bases, with 13 bases between them. This CDR3 is built from 15 residues. Germline assignment: CDR1 SQVTM and CDR2 ANQGSEA. Here the CDR3 reads CSVGLPEFSYNEQFF. DNA of the CDR3: TGCAGCGTTGGGTTGCCGGAGTTCTCCTACAATGAGCAGTTCTTC.

Details on this clonotype: At one end the junction does not follow the germline gene, possibly because of a read error. The rearrangement links TRBV20-1 to TRBJ2-7, with D perhaps given as TRBD1 or TRBD2 (5 bases each). CDR1 and CDR2 from the germline V gene are DFQATT and SNEGSKA (reference sequence). The CDR3 loop spans 16 amino acids. As DNA, the CDR3 is TGCTGTGCTAGGGGTGGGAGCGCAAACTTCTACAATGAGCAGTACTTC. It encodes CCARGGSANFYNEQYF.

The CDR3 DNA follows: TGTGCCATGGGCTATGGCTACACCTTC. As protein: CAMGYGYTF. This chain joins TRBV27 and TRBJ1-2; D gene unclear. With 10 bases removed from V and 4 bases from J, the gap between germline ends came to 4 bases. The CDR3 has 9 residues. Germline values: CDR1 MNHEY, CDR2 SMNVEV (reference sequence).

As to this clonotype: Possible read error: a much larger clone is one base away. The rearrangement links TRBV3-1 to TRBJ2-1; D possibly corresponds to TRBD1 (5 bases). This CDR3 region has 12 residues. Germline V gene sequence: CDR1 LGHDT, CDR2 YNNKEL (reference sequence). CDR3 in DNA: TGTGCCAGCAGGCAAGATTTAAGGGGTATGTTCTTC. This sequence encodes CASRQDLRGMFF.

This clonotype appeared a few times. This may stem from a read error, because a much larger clone lies one nucleotide away. In this CDR3 the conserved last residue, phenylalanine or tryptophan, is missing, so a read error is likely. The V gene is TRBV7-2, the J gene TRBJ2-5; D uncertain. Germline V gene lookup returns CDR1 SGHTA and CDR2 FQGNSA. The CDR3 totals 15 residues. V was shortened by 1 base and J by 5 bases, with 14 bases between the two germline ends. The CDR3 protein is CASSLDSLGLETQYL. The CDR3 coding sequence is TGTGCCAGCAGCTTAGACTCCCTCGGGCTCGAGACCCAGTACCTC.

The gene calls are TRBV6-5 and TRBJ1-3, with D uncertain. The CDR3 spans 14 residues. Germline V gene data show CDR1 as MNHEY and CDR2 as SVGAGI. The CDR3 DNA reads TGTGGCAGTAGTGAAGGCCACTCTGGAAACACCATATATTTT. Protein: CGSSEGHSGNTIYF.

As concerns this clonotype: A single base separates this from a much larger clone, so it may be a read error. The rearrangement uses TRBV6-4 and TRBJ2-1; the match to TRBD2 covers 8 bases. This CDR3 has 14 residues. Germline CDR1 MRHNA, CDR2 SNTAGT. Here the CDR3 DNA reads TGTGCCAGCAGTGAAGCGGGAGAACACAATAAGCAGTTCTTC. Its protein is CASSEAGEHNKQFF.

The table lists this clonotype with many counts. This CDR3 reads CASSRSVAATDEQYF. CDR3 bases: TGTGCCAGCAGCCGGTCCGTGGCGGCAACGGACGAGCAGTACTTC. The chain recombines TRBV4-2 with TRBJ2-7, with D hard to call. Germline CDR1 and CDR2: LGHNA and YNFKEQ. CDR3 length: 15 amino acids. Trimming removed 4 bases at V and 5 bases at J, with 18 bases between.

This chain uses TRBV19 with TRBJ1-4; 9 bases are shared with TRBD1. The CDR3 is 14 residues long. CDR1 LNHDA and CDR2 SQIVND come from the germline V gene (reference sequence). The V gene end was trimmed by 6 bases and the J gene end by 5 bases; junction bases not matched to a gene: 4. For the CDR3, the DNA is TGTGCCAGTAGCAACGACAGGGGGAATGAAAAACTGTTTTTT. Protein product: CASSNDRGNEKLFF.

The sample holds many counts of this clonotype. This sequence joins TRBV20-1 and TRBJ1-1; the D is unclear. V lost 2 bases and J 1 base, leaving 14 bases between the germline ends. Germline CDR1 and CDR2: DFQATT and SNEGSKA (reference sequence). The CDR3 covers 15 residues. The CDR3 region is CSARLLGHKNTEAFF. CDR3 coding DNA: TGCAGTGCTAGACTTCTCGGGCACAAGAACACTGAAGCTTTCTTT.

The rearrangement joins TRBV7-2 to TRBJ2-3, with unresolved D. Germline-derived CDR1 and CDR2 are SGHTA and FQGNSA. The CDR3 is 15 residues long. V was trimmed by 5 bases and J by 2 bases, leaving 14 bases between them. CDR3 protein: CASSAQVGPTDTQYF. As DNA, the CDR3 is TGTGCCAGCAGCGCCCAGGTCGGACCCACAGATACGCAGTATTTT.

The chain has TRBV9 and TRBJ2-7; TRBD1 aligns across 11 bases. The CDR3 spans 18 residues. In germline, CDR1 is SGDLS, CDR2 YYNGEE. The ends lost 3 bases at V and 5 bases at J; junction bases unmatched: 16. Written as DNA, the CDR3 is TGTGCCAGCAGCGAAGGGGCGATCCAGAGGGGACAGGGGGACGAGCAGTACTTC. It translates to CASSEGAIQRGQGDEQYF. Variable domain in full (rest from reference TRBV9 and TRBJ2-7): DSGVTQTPKHLITATGQRVTLRCSPRSGDLSVYWYQQSLDQGLQFLIQYYNGEERAKGNILERFSAQQFPDLHSELNLSSLELGDSALYFCASSEGAIQRGQGDEQYFGPGTRLTVT.

As to this clonotype: A clone one base away is much larger, so this may be a read error. The chain uses TRBV6-1 and TRBJ2-1; TRBD2 aligns across 7 bases. Germline V gene lookup returns CDR1 MNHNS and CDR2 SASEGT. The CDR3 sequence is 17 residues long. The CDR3, as DNA: TGTGCCAGCAGTGAAACTTTTCCTAGCGGAGACTTCAATGAGCAGCTCTTC. Its translation: CASSETFPSGDFNEQLF.

The V call is TRBV6-5, the J call TRBJ1-1; 8 bases agree with TRBD1. The germline gives CDR1 MNHEY, CDR2 SVGAGI. V dropped 4 bases and J dropped 1; count of bases not matched to a gene: 11. The CDR3 extends over 17 amino acids. In nucleotides, the CDR3 is TGTGCCAGCAGTTTACAGATTCCCGGGACAGGGAACACTGAAGCTTTCTTT. It specifies CASSLQIPGTGNTEAFF.

There are many counts of this clonotype. V gene TRBV6-1 combines with J gene TRBJ1-3; TRBD1 might be the D (5 bases). From germline, CDR1 is MNHNS and CDR2 SASEGT. Trimming cost V 7 bases and J 4 bases, with 14 bases left between them. The CDR3 loop spans 14 amino acids. The CDR3, as DNA: TGTGCCAGCACTGGATCCGGGGCCGGAAACACCATATATTTT. It yields the protein CASTGSGAGNTIYF.

The table lists this clonotype with many counts. This chain uses TRBV4-3 with TRBJ2-7; D not resolved. This CDR3 contains 13 residues. Trimming shortened V by 0 bases and J by 1 base, and 4 bases separated the two germline ends. The germline CDR1 and CDR2 sequences are LGHNA and YSLEER. The CDR3 DNA follows: TGCGCCAGCAGCCAAGATATATCCTACGAGCAGTACTTC. This sequence encodes CASSQDISYEQYF.

This clonotype came up many times. This chain connects TRBV15 to TRBJ2-4; 14 bases line up with TRBD2. Germline CDR1 LNHNV, CDR2 YYDKDF (reference sequence). This CDR3 spans 20 amino acids. The V gene end was trimmed by 3 bases and the J gene end by 3 bases; junction bases not matched to a gene: 13. CDR3 sequence: CATSSQGLAGDGGVKNIQYF. The CDR3 region has the DNA TGTGCCACCAGCAGCCAGGGACTAGCGGGAGACGGGGGTGTCAAAAACATTCAGTACTTC. Drawing the rest from reference TRBV15 and TRBJ2-4, the complete variable domain is DAMVIQNPRYQVTQFGKPVTLSCSQTLNHNVMYWYQQKSSQAPKLLFHYYDKDFNNEADTPDNFQSRRPNTSFCFLDIRSPGLGDTAMYLCATSSQGLAGDGGVKNIQYFGAGTRLSVL.

This clonotype has ten or more counts. The rearrangement links TRBV2 to TRBJ2-2, with 9 bases identical to TRBD1. The CDR3 length is 15 residues. Germline V gene sequence: CDR1 SNHLY, CDR2 FYNNEI. V gave up 4 bases and J gave up 5 bases; unmatched junction bases: 5. CDR3 in DNA: TGTGCCAGCAGTGTCACCGGACAGGGGACCGGGGAGCTGTTTTTT. Amino acids: CASSVTGQGTGELFF. The variable domain in full, completed from reference TRBV2 and TRBJ2-2, reads EPEVTQTPSHQVTQMGQEVILRCVPISNHLYFYWYRQILGQKVEFLVSFYNNEISEKSEIFDDQFSVERPDGSNFTLKIRSTKLEDSAMYFCASSVTGQGTGELFFGEGSRLTVL.

This clonotype has ten or more counts. The V and J genes are TRBV6-2 or TRBV6-3 and TRBJ2-6, with 11 bases fitting TRBD2. This CDR3 comprises 19 residues. Trimming removed 8 bases from V and 0 bases from J; junction bases left unmatched: 12. In germline, CDR1 is MNHEY, CDR2 SVGEGT. CDR3 DNA: TGTGCCAGCGTAAATCCCGGGACTAGCGGTAGCTCTGGGGCCAACGTCCTGACTTTC. As protein: CASVNPGTSGSSGANVLTF.

In its sample, this clonotype was seen many times. This CDR3 reads CASSLSGPYEQYF. In DNA, the CDR3 is TGTGCCAGCAGCCTTAGCGGGCCATACGAGCAGTACTTC. The chain carries TRBV7-2 and TRBJ2-7; 7 positions agree with TRBD2. Looked up from germline, CDR1 is SGHTA and CDR2 is FQGNSA. The CDR3 consists of 13 residues. The J segment lost 4 bases and the V segment lost 5 bases, leaving 5 bases of the junction unmatched. Together with reference TRBV7-2 and TRBJ2-7, the CDR3 gives the full variable domain: GAGVSQSPSNKVTEKGKDVELRCDPISGHTALYWYRQSLGQGLEFLIYFQGNSAPDKSGLPSDRFSAERTGGSVSTLTIQRTQQEDSAVYLCASSLSGPYEQYFGPGTRLTVT.

This clonotype showed up just a few times. A much larger clone lies one base from this, so it may be a read error. The V call is TRBV27, the J call TRBJ2-7; TRBD2 might be the D (6 bases). Trimming stripped 2 bases from V and 3 bases from J, with 14 bases between. This CDR3 contains 15 residues. Germline assignment: CDR1 MNHEY and CDR2 SMNVEV (reference sequence). CDR3 sequence (DNA): TGTGCCAGCAGTTTAATCGGGCGGGATCGCTACGAGCAGTACTTC. It yields the protein CASSLIGRDRYEQYF.

This clonotype occurred many times. The J gene is TRBJ2-7, the V gene TRBV6-2 or TRBV6-3, with D perhaps matching TRBD1 (6 bases). The CDR3 contains 11 residues. V dropped 4 bases and J dropped 6 bases, with 7 bases sitting between them. CDR1 and CDR2 from the germline V gene are MNHEY and SVGEGT. This CDR3 is CASSWTAEQYF. CDR3 sequence (DNA): TGTGCCAGCAGTTGGACAGCCGAGCAGTACTTC.